One sample yielded the 5 T cell receptor beta chains listed below, sequenced in a study of cytomegalovirus exposure and HLA in healthy donors (dated by TCRdb to about 2017). Library preparation was by the immunoSEQ multiplex PCR assay. For the multiplex PCR, a mixture combining 60 forward primers for TCR Vbeta segments and 13 reverse primers for TCR Jbeta segments was used. Drawn from immuneACCESS, this table holds only the in-frame rearrangements with V and J called that TCRdb kept. Clones are partly lost; checked studies trace under half to an unresolved V gene and leave the rest unexplained. The sample table records 45,000 to 60,000 clones. The top ten hold approximately 2.4% of the sample. Sequenced material: PBMCs. These receptors were collected from a female donor in good health and CMV-seronegative.

The genes are TRBV6-5 and TRBJ1-1; 7 bases fit TRBD1. Germline assignment: CDR1 MNHEY and CDR2 SVGAGI. The junction had 1 base not matched to a gene; V was cut back by 2 bases and J by 4 bases. The CDR3 spans 13 residues. The CDR3 loop is CASSYAGGTEAFF. The DNA for the CDR3 is TGTGCCAGCAGTTACGCAGGGGGCACTGAAGCTTTCTTT.

J is TRBJ2-3 and V is TRBV9; TRBD2 is a possible D gene (6 bases). The CDR3 contains 15 residues. Trimming took off 2 bases at V and 6 bases at J, with 16 bases between the two ends. The germline gives CDR1 SGDLS, CDR2 YYNGEE. The CDR3 DNA sequence: TGTGCCAGCAGCGTTCTAGCGAGGGTCAAGGATACGCAGTATTTT. Its protein product is CASSVLARVKDTQYF. The complete variable domain, with remaining parts taken from reference TRBV9 and TRBJ2-3, reads DSGVTQTPKHLITATGQRVTLRCSPRSGDLSVYWYQQSLDQGLQFLIQYYNGEERAKGNILERFSAQQFPDLHSELNLSSLELGDSALYFCASSVLARVKDTQYFGPGTRLTVL.

The rearrangement links TRBV4-2 to TRBJ1-1; 7 nucleotides align to TRBD1. Germline assignment: CDR1 LGHNA and CDR2 YNFKEQ. V was clipped by 1 base and J by 13 bases; unmatched bases: 6. The CDR3 has 12 amino acids. The CDR3 nucleotides read TGTGCCAGCAGCCAAGTACAGGGGTTGGATTTCTTT. Protein: CASSQVQGLDFF.

The chain has TRBV5-1 and TRBJ2-3; 12 nucleotides match TRBD2. This CDR3 spans 16 amino acids. After removal of 7 bases from V and 1 base from J, the junction contained 7 bases not matched to a gene. Germline V lookup: CDR1 SGHRS, CDR2 YFSETQ. DNA for the CDR3: TGCGCCAGCGGAATGACTAGCGGGAGACGCACAGATACGCAGTATTTT. Amino acids: CASGMTSGRRTDTQYF.

The rearrangement links TRBV18 to TRBJ1-5; 7 bases are shared with TRBD1. V lost 3 bases and J lost 7; bases outside the gene matches: 3. Germline CDR1 reads KGHSH; CDR2 reads LQKENI. The CDR3 length is 13 residues. The CDR3: CASSPDREQPQHF. The CDR3 bases are TGTGCCAGCTCACCCGACAGGGAGCAGCCCCAGCATTTT. Using reference TRBV18 and TRBJ1-5 for the parts outside the CDR3, the full variable domain is NAGVMQNPRHLVRRRGQEARLRCSPMKGHSHVYWYRQLPEEGLKFMVYLQKENIIDESGMPKERFSAEFPKEGPSILRIQQVVRGDSAAYFCASSPDREQPQHFGDGTRLSIL.